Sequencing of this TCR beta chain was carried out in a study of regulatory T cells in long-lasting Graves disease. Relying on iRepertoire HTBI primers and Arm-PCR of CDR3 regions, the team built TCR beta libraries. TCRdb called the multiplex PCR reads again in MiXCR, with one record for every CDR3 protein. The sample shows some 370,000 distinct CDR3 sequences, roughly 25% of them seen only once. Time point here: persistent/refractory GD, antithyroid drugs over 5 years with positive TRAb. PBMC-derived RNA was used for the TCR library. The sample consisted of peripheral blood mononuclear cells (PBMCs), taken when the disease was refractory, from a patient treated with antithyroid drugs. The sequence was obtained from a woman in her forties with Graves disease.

In nucleotides, the CDR3 is TGTGCCTGGAGTTACAGGGGCTGGAATCAGCCCCAGCATTTT. This encodes CAWSYRGWNQPQHF. J is TRBJ1-5 and V is TRBV30, with 7 bases that match TRBD1. V was clipped by 2 bases and J by 4 bases; unmatched bases: 5. The CDR3 runs to 14 residues. The germline V gene encodes CDR1 GTSNPN and CDR2 SVGIG (reference sequence).